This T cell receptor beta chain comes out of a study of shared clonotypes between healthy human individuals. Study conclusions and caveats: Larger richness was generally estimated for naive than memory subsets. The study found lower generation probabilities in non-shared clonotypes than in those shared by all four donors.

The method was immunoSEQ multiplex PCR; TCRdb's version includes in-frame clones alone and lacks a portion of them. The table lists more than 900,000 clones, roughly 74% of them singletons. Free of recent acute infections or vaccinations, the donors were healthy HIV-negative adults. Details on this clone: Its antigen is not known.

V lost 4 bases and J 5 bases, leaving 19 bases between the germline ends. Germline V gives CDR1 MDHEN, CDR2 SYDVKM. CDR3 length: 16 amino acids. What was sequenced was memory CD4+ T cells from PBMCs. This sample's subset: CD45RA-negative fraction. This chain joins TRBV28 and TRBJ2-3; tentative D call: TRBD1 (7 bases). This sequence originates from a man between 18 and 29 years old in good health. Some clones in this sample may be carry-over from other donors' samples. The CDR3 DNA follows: TGTGCCAGCAGTTCACTCGGGACAGTGGGGGGAGATACGCAGTATTTT. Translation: CASSSLGTVGGDTQYF.